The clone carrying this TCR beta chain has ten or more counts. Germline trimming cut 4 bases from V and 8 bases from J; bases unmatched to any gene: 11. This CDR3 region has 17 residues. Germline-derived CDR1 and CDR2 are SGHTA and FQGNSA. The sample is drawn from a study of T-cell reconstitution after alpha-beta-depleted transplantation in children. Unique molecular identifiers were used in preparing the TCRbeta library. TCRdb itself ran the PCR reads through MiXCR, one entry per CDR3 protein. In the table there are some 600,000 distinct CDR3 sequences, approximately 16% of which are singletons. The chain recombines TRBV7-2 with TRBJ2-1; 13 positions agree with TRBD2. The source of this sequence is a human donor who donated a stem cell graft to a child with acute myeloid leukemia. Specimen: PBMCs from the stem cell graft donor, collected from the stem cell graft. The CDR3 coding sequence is TGTGCCAGCAGCTCCCCCAGACTAGCGGGGGGTGTCGATGAGCAGTTCTTC. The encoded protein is CASSSPRLAGGVDEQFF.